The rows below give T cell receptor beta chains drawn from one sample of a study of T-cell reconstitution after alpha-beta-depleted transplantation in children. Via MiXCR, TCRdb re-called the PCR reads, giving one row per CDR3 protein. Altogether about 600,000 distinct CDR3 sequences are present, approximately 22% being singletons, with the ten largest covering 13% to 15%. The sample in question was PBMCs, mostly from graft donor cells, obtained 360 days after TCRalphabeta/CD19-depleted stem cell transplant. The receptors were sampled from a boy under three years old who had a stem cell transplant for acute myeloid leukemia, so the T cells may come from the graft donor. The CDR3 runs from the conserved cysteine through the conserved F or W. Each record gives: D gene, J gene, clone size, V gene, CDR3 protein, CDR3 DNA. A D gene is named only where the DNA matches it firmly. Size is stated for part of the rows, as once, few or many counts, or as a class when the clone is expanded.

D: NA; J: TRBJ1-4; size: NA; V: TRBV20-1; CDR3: CSAIPLINGNEKLFF; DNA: TGCAGTGCTATCCCGTTGATAAACGGAAATGAAAAACTGTTTTTT
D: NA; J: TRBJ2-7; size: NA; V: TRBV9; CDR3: CASSVGGNSYEQYF; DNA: TGTGCCAGCAGCGTAGGGGGTAACTCCTACGAGCAGTACTTC
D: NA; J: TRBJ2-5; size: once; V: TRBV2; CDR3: CASQPRARTQYF; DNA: TGTGCCAGCCAACCGCGCGCGAGGACCCAGTACTTC
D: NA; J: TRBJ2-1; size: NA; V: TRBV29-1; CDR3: CSVELGGDEQFF; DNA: TGCAGCGTTGAACTAGGGGGGGATGAGCAGTTCTTC
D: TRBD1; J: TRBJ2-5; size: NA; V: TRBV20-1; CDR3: CSARVRDRQETQYF; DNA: TGCAGTGCTAGAGTAAGGGACAGGCAAGAGACCCAGTACTTC
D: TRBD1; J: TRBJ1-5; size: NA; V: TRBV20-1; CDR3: CSARDRRDSDREGSNQPQHF; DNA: TGCAGTGCTAGAGATCGTCGGGACAGCGACAGGGAGGGAAGCAATCAGCCCCAGCATTTT
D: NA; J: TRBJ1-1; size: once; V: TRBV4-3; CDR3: CASSTGRGRNTEAFF; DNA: TGCGCCAGCAGCACAGGTAGGGGTAGGAACACTGAAGCTTTCTTT
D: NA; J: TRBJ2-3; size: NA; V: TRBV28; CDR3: CASITGAGSTDTQYF; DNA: TGTGCCAGCATCACCGGGGCAGGTAGCACAGATACGCAGTATTTT
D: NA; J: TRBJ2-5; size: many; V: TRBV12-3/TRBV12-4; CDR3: CASSPRDGVETQYF; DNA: TGTGCCAGCAGTCCCCGGGACGGAGTCGAGACCCAGTACTTC
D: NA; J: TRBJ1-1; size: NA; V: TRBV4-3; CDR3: CASSQDRGVIEAFF; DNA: TGCGCCAGCAGCCAAGATCGAGGGGTCATTGAAGCTTTCTTT
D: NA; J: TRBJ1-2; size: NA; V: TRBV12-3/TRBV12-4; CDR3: CASSTGAGPQHGYTF; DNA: TGTGCCAGCAGTACCGGCGCCGGCCCACAACATGGCTACACCTTC
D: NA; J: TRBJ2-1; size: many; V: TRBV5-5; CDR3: CASSLAAGREQFF; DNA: TGTGCCAGCAGCTTGGCCGCGGGTCGGGAGCAGTTCTTC
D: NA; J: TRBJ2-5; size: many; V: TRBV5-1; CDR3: CASSLDTGEETQYF; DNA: TGCGCCAGCAGCTTGGACACAGGAGAAGAGACCCAGTACTTC
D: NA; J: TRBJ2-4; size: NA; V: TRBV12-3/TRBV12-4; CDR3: CASSHPTWTYLAKNIQYF; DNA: TGTGCCAGCAGTCACCCGACCTGGACATACTTAGCCAAAAACATTCAGTACTTC
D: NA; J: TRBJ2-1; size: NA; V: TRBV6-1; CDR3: CASRATAYNEQFF; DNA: TGTGCCAGCAGGGCTACGGCGTACAATGAGCAGTTCTTC
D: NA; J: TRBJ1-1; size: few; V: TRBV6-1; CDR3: CASSVEEGWNTEAFF; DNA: TGTGCCAGCAGTGTAGAGGAGGGATGGAACACTGAAGCTTTCTTT
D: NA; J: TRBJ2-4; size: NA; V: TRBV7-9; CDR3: CASSLGQDSGRIQYF; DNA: TGTGCCAGCAGCTTAGGGCAAGACTCTGGGCGGATTCAGTACTTC
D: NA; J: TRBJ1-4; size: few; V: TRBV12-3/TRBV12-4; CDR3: CASGGNEKLFF; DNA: TGTGCCAGCGGGGGAAATGAAAAACTGTTTTTT
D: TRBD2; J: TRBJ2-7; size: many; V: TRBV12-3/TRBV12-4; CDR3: CASSLGTRNYEQYF; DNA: TGTGCCAGCAGCCTGGGGACTAGGAACTACGAGCAGTACTTC
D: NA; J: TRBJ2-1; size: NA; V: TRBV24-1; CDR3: CATSLPGGINEQFF; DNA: TGTGCCACCAGTTTACCGGGGGGCATCAATGAGCAGTTCTTC
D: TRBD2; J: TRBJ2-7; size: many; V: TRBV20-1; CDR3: CSAPAGGLSSYEQYF; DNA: TGCAGTGCTCCAGCGGGGGGGTTGAGCTCCTACGAGCAGTACTTC
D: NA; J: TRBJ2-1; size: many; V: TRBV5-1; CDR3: CASSPLHRPYNEQFF; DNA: TGCGCCAGCAGCCCACTCCACCGACCCTACAATGAGCAGTTCTTC
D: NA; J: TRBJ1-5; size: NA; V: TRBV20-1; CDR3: CSASHSRGGPSNQPQHF; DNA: TGCAGTGCTAGCCACTCCAGAGGGGGTCCTAGCAATCAGCCCCAGCATTTT
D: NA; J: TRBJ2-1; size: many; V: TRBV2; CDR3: CASARPLRSEQFF; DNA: TGTGCCAGCGCCCGACCCCTCCGGAGTGAGCAGTTCTTC
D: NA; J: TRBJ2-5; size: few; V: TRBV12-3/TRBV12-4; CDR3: CASTLGLQETQYF; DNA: TGTGCCAGCACCTTGGGCTTACAGGAGACCCAGTACTTC
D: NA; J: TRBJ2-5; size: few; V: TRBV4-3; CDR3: CASSQGPGRVKETQYF; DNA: TGCGCCAGCAGCCAAGGCCCGGGACGGGTCAAAGAGACCCAGTACTTC
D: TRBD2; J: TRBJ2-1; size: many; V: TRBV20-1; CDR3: CSARALAGGILYNEQFF; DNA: TGCAGTGCTAGAGCCCTAGCGGGGGGAATTCTCTACAATGAGCAGTTCTTC
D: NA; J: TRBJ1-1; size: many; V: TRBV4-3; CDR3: CASSPSSRANTEAFF; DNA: TGCGCCAGCAGCCCAAGCTCGAGGGCGAACACTGAAGCTTTCTTT
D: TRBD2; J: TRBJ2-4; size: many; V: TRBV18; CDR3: CASSWDRRFSGTSGYNIQYF; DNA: TGTGCCAGCTCATGGGACAGGCGATTTTCCGGGACTAGCGGATATAACATTCAGTACTTC
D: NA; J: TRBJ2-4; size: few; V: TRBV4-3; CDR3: CASSQDKGLIQYF; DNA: TGCGCCAGCAGCCAAGATAAGGGATTAATCCAGTACTTC
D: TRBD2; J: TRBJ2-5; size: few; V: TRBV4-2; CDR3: CASSQSGTQETQYF; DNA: TGTGCCAGCAGCCAGAGCGGGACCCAAGAGACCCAGTACTTC
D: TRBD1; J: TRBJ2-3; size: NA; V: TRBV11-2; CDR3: CASSLPGQGPNVYTDTQYF; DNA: TGTGCCAGCAGCTTACCCGGACAGGGCCCCAACGTATACACAGATACGCAGTATTTT
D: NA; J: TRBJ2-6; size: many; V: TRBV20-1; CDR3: CSASGSGANVLTF; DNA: TGCAGTGCTAGCGGAAGTGGGGCCAACGTCCTGACTTTC
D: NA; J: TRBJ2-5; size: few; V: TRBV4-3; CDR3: CASSQGFLRKGETQYF; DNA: TGCGCCAGCAGCCAAGGTTTCCTTCGAAAGGGAGAGACCCAGTACTTC
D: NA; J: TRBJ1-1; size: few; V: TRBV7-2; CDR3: CASSRILGTEAFF; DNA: TGTGCCAGCAGCCGAATTTTGGGCACTGAAGCTTTCTTT
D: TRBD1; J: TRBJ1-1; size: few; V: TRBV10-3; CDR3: CAISASSSGGRTEAFF; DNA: TGTGCCATCAGTGCTTCTAGCTCAGGGGGACGCACTGAAGCTTTCTTT
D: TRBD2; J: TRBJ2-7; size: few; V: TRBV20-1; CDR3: CSASGASGTYEQYF; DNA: TGCAGTGCTAGTGGGGCTAGCGGGACCTACGAGCAGTACTTC
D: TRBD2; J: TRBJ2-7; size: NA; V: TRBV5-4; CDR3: CASSLRPGLAGGNEQYF; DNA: TGTGCCAGCAGCTTGAGGCCGGGACTAGCGGGGGGGAACGAGCAGTACTTC
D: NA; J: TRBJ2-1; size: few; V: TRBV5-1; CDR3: CASSLSAYNEQFF; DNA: TGCGCCAGCAGCTTGTCCGCCTACAATGAGCAGTTCTTC
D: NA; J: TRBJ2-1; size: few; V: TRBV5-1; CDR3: CASTIQGRGNEQFF; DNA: TGCGCCAGCACCATTCAGGGTCGGGGTAATGAGCAGTTCTTC
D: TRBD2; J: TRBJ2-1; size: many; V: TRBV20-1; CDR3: CSARSSGGAGEQFF; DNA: TGCAGTGCTAGGTCAAGCGGGGGGGCCGGTGAGCAGTTCTTC
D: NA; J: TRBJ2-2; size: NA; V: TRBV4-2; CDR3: CASSQANGGMNTGELFF; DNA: TGTGCCAGCAGCCAAGCTAATGGGGGCATGAACACCGGGGAGCTGTTTTTT
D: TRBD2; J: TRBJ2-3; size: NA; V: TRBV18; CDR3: CASSPPRLAGSTDTQYF; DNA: TGTGCCAGCTCACCACCACGACTAGCGGGGAGCACAGATACGCAGTATTTT
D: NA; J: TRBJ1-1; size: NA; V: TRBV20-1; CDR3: CSARYAGTTEAFF; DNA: TGCAGTGCTAGATACGCAGGGACCACTGAAGCTTTCTTT
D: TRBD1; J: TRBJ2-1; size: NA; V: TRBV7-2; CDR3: CASSLGRSGGGEQFF; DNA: TGTGCCAGCAGCTTAGGGAGGTCAGGGGGCGGTGAGCAGTTCTTC
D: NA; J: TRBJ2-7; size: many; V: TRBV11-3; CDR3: CASSLDLGRQYF; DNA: TGTGCCAGCAGCTTAGATCTGGGGAGACAGTACTTC
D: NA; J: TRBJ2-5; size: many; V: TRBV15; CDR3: CATSRVEAAEETQYF; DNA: TGTGCCACCAGCAGAGTTGAGGCTGCCGAAGAGACCCAGTACTTC
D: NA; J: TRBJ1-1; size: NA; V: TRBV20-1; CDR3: CSARRHTNTEAFF; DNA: TGCAGTGCTAGACGCCACACGAACACTGAAGCTTTCTTT
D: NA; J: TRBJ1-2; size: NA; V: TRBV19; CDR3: CASNPGQLLHGYTF; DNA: TGTGCCAGTAATCCAGGACAACTGCTCCATGGCTACACCTTC
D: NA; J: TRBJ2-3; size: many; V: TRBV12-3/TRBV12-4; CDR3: CASSPLGKGTDTQYF; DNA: TGTGCCAGCAGTCCCCTAGGTAAGGGGACAGATACGCAGTATTTT
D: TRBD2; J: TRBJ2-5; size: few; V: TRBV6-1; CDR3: CASSRRALAGEETQYF; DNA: TGTGCCAGCAGCAGACGGGCTTTAGCGGGGGAAGAGACCCAGTACTTC
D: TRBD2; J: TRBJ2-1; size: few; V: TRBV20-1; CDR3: CSAPESILAGVSYNEQFF; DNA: TGCAGTGCCCCAGAATCGATACTAGCGGGGGTTTCCTACAATGAGCAGTTCTTC
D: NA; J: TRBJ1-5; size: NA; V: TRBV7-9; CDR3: CASSAAGEGNQPQHF; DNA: TGTGCCAGCAGCGCAGCAGGGGAGGGAAATCAGCCCCAGCATTTT
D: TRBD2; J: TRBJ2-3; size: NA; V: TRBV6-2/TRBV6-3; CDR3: CASSPRFRPQRGISDTQYF; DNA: TGTGCCAGCAGTCCCCGATTTAGACCCCAGCGGGGTATCTCAGATACGCAGTATTTT
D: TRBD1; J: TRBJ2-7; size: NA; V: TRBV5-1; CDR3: CASRTGERLEQYF; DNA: TGCGCCAGCAGGACAGGGGAAAGACTCGAGCAGTACTTC
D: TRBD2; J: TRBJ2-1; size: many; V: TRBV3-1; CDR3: CASSRGTSEVNEQFF; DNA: TGTGCCAGCAGCCGGGGGACTAGCGAGGTTAATGAGCAGTTCTTC
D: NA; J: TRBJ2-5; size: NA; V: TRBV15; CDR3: CVSLYQETQYF; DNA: TGTGTCTCCCTTTACCAAGAGACCCAGTACTTC
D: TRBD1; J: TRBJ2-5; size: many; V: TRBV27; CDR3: CASSRQPQGARETQYF; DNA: TGTGCCAGCAGTCGCCAACCCCAGGGGGCAAGGGAGACCCAGTACTTC
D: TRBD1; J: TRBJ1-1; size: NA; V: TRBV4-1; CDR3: CASSHGTGGEATEAFF; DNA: TGCGCCAGCAGCCACGGGACAGGGGGCGAGGCCACTGAAGCTTTCTTT